The subject of this entry is one TCR beta chain. Its antigen is unknown. Profiled with immunoSEQ multiplex PCR; TCRdb holds only in-frame clones, not every one. This table has some 2,600 clones, roughly 55% appearing once. These data originate in a study of tumor-infiltrating lymphocytes in localized non-small cell lung cancer. At the level of the study: Tumor tissue and non-adjacent uninvolved lung came from each patient. Broader study findings: Immunotypes IM1 and IM2 had similar TCR-derived T-cell fractions.

Germline V CDR1 and CDR2: MNHNS, SASEGT. The V and J ends lost 7 bases and 3 bases, in that order; junction bases with no gene match: 5. The length of the CDR3 is 14 residues. This chain links TRBV6-1 with TRBJ1-5; TRBD1 matches 8 bases. This receptor was taken from a human donor with non-small cell lung cancer. The specimen was uninvolved lung tissue not adjacent to the tumor. The CDR3 nucleotides read TGTGCCAGCACCCGGACAGGGTCCAATCAGCCCCAGCATTTT. Translation gives CASTRTGSNQPQHF.